This T cell receptor beta chain stems from a study of post-analysis software for immune sequencing data. Study overall: Patients had relapsing-remitting, secondary progressive or progressive-relapsing multiple sclerosis; some lacked subtype.

Study-wide points: Patients showed TRBV5-6, TRBV5-1 and TRBV20-1 among roughly 5 TRBV segments more frequent than in controls. Under F measure analysis, samples from one preparation batch co-clustered strongly. When compared against controls, multiple sclerosis patients showed significantly lower normalized Chao1 diversity.

On this clonotype itself: The antigen is undetermined.

Unique molecular identifiers had been added to the TCR beta cDNA libraries. Each batch of about 0.85 to 10 million T cells produced 450,000 to 500,000 cDNA molecules. TCRdb independently ran MiXCR on the PCR reads; one entry per CDR3 protein. This sample has more than 450,000 distinct CDR3 sequences; under 40% occur once, and the top ten carry 4.5% to 7.5%. The germline V and J ends were trimmed by 8 bases and 7 bases, with 15 bases remaining between them. Germline V gene lookup returns CDR1 SNHLY and CDR2 FYNNEI. The CDR3 totals 13 residues. The specimen sequenced was blood. The chain couples TRBV2 to TRBJ2-1, with D possibly being TRBD2 (6 bases). The clonotype originates from a girl aged 2 to 17 with multiple sclerosis. CDR3 amino acids: CASGGDPVNEQFF. CDR3 nucleotides: TGTGCCAGCGGAGGGGACCCAGTGAATGAGCAGTTCTTC. The full variable domain, rest sourced from reference TRBV2 and TRBJ2-1, is EPEVTQTPSHQVTQMGQEVILRCVPISNHLYFYWYRQILGQKVEFLVSFYNNEISEKSEIFDDQFSVERPDGSNFTLKIRSTKLEDSAMYFCASGGDPVNEQFFGPGTRLTVL.